This T cell receptor (beta chain) was documented in a study of early T cells in non-severe SARS-CoV-2 infection. TCRdb reanalysed the 5' RACE reads using MiXCR and keeps one entry per CDR3 protein. The repertoire holds approximately 81,000 distinct CDR3 sequences, about 14% seen once, with around 3% in the top ten. V shed 6 bases, J shed 4 bases, and the junction held 10 bases outside the gene matches. The germline V gene has CDR1 DFQATT and CDR2 SNEGSKA (reference sequence). This CDR3 contains 14 residues. In its sample, this clonotype was seen many times. The receptor was isolated from an adult who was a healthcare worker with PCR-confirmed SARS-CoV-2 infection or an uninfected control (not recorded which). The V gene is TRBV20-1, the J gene TRBJ1-2; TRBD1 agrees at 8 bases. Sequencing was done on a sample of whole blood. The CDR3 loop reads CSASAGGNRYGYTF. For the CDR3, the DNA is TGCAGTGCATCGGCAGGGGGCAACCGCTATGGCTACACCTTC.